The clone carrying this T cell receptor (beta chain) was recorded at least ten times. The data were obtained in a study of regulatory T cells in long-lasting Graves disease. Construction of TCR beta libraries relied on iRepertoire HTBI primers and on Arm-PCR targeting CDR3 regions. One entry per CDR3 protein, called by TCRdb with MiXCR from the multiplex PCR reads. The table records 300,000 to 400,000 distinct CDR3 sequences, less than 20% of them present only once. Time point: newly diagnosed GD, antithyroid drugs for less than 3 months. There was RNA extracted from PBMCs, and the TCR library was made from it. Trimming removed 0 bases from V and 2 bases from J; junction bases left unmatched: 2. The CDR3 is 17 amino acids. CDR1 SEHNR and CDR2 FQNEAQ come from the germline V gene (reference sequence).

Sequencing was performed on peripheral blood mononuclear cells (PBMCs), taken at new diagnosis, from a patient treated with antithyroid drugs. This sequence joins TRBV7-9 and TRBJ2-1; 12 nucleotides align to TRBD1. This receptor was taken from a female donor with Graves disease. In DNA, the CDR3 is TGTGCCAGCAGCTTAGCGCGGGACAGGGGGCCCTACAATGAGCAGTTCTTC. Translating it yields CASSLARDRGPYNEQFF.